The clone carrying this TCR beta chain was found many times. Its specificity is not known. This entry belongs to a study of blood T cells in healthy people across ages. Broader study findings: Diversity of TCR beta per million T cells declined in a roughly linear way with age.

CDR1 is SGHAT, CDR2 FQNNGV, per germline. J was trimmed by 6 bases and V by 0 bases; bases with no gene match: 1. The CDR3 is 13 amino acids. The second PCR ran 7 to 11 cycles with a sample-barcoded 5' primer and J-beta primers. TCRdb reprocessed the 5' RACE reads with MiXCR, giving one entry per CDR3 protein. The sample shows approximately 880,000 distinct CDR3 sequences, 40% to 60% of them seen only once. The J gene is TRBJ2-7, the V gene TRBV11-2, with 8 bases matching TRBD2. This TCR derives from a young man in good health. Source material: blood. CDR3 sequence: CASSLESGGEQYF. For the CDR3, the DNA is TGTGCCAGCAGCTTAGAGAGCGGGGGCGAGCAGTACTTC. Full variable domain (outside the CDR3, taken from reference TRBV11-2 and TRBJ2-7): EAGVAQSPRYKIIEKRQSVAFWCNPISGHATLYWYQQILGQGPKLLIQFQNNGVVDDSQLPKDRFSAERLKGVDSTLKIQPAKLEDSAVYLCASSLESGGEQYFGPGTRLTVT.